This T cell receptor (beta chain) was recovered during a study of graft-versus-host responses after intestinal transplantation. In the study overall: Multivisceral, liver-intestinal, or isolated intestinal transplants were received by the recipients. Each patient got anti-thymocyte globulin induction, then tacrolimus and steroids for roughly 3 years.

TCRdb keeps only in-frame clones here, not all; method: immunoSEQ multiplex PCR. The data show tens of thousands of clones, around 94% seen once. Study-level results: The authors found GvH clones in recipient marrow, some appearing first in ileum or blood. Within allografts, high graft-versus-host to host-versus-graft clonal ratios were seen among patients with graft-donor T cell macrochimerism.

The CDR3 length is 15 residues. CDR1 is LNHDA and CDR2 is SQIVND in the germline V gene (reference sequence). V lost 3 bases and J 4 bases, leaving 12 bases between the germline ends. As to this clone: Its antigen is not known.

This chain joins TRBV19 and TRBJ1-4; TRBD1 might be the D (5 bases). The specimen was PBMCs, collected roughly 39 weeks after intestinal transplant. This TCR derives from a human patient who received an intestinal transplant, so some T cells may come from the graft donor. The CDR3 DNA reads as TGTGCCAGTAGTATTGGAGGGGTTGGTAATGAAAAACTGTTTTTT. Protein sequence: CASSIGGVGNEKLFF.